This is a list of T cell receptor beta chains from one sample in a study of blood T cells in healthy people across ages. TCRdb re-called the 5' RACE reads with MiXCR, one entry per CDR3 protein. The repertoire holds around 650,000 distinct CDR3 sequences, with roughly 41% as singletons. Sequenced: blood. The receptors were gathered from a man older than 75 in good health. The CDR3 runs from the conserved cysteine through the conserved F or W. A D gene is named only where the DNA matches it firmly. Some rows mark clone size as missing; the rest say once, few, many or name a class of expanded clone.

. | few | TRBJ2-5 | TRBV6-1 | CASQVRDGETQYF | TGTGCCAGTCAAGTCCGGGACGGAGAGACCCAGTACTTC
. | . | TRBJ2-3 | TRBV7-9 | CASSLPLLGTDTQYF | TGTGCCAGCAGCTTACCCCTCCTCGGCACAGATACGCAGTATTTT
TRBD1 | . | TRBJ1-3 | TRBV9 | CASSVDDRGSGSTIYF | TGTGCCAGCAGCGTAGATGACAGGGGGTCTGGAAGCACCATATATTTT
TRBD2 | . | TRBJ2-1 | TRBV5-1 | CASRLGLAGALDYNEQFF | TGCGCCAGCAGGTTGGGACTAGCGGGGGCCCTCGACTACAATGAGCAGTTCTTC
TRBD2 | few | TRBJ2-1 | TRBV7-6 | CASSSSGRASNEQFF | TGTGCCAGCAGCTCCAGTGGGAGGGCCTCCAATGAGCAGTTCTTC
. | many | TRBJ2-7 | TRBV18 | CASSLRDEQYF | TGCGCCAGCAGCTTACGGGACGAGCAGTACTTC
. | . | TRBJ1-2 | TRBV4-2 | CASSQDLEYGYTF | TGTGCCAGCAGCCAAGATTTGGAGTATGGCTACACCTTC
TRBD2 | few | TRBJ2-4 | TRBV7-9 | CASSSATSGLAKNIQYF | TGTGCCAGCAGCTCCGCCACTAGCGGGTTAGCCAAAAACATTCAGTACTTC
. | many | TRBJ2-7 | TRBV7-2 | CASRQGPSSYEQYF | TGTGCCAGCAGACAAGGGCCTAGCTCCTACGAGCAGTACTTC
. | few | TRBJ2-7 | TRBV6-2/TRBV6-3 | CASSYSRQELIYEQYF | TGTGCCAGCAGTTACTCCCGGCAGGAACTAATCTACGAGCAGTACTTC
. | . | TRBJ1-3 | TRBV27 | CASSRDRTGNTIYF | TGTGCCAGCAGCCGAGACAGGACTGGAAACACCATATATTTT
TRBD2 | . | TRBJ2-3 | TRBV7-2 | CASSSPSGRYLSTDTQYF | TGTGCCAGCAGCTCCCCTAGCGGGAGGTACCTATCAACAGATACGCAGTATTTT
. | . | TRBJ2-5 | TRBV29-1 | CSVGYQETQYF | TGCAGCGTTGGGTACCAAGAGACCCAGTACTTC
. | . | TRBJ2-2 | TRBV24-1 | CATSDLRVSPGTGELFF | TGTGCCACCAGTGATTTGCGGGTCTCCCCGGGCACCGGGGAGCTGTTTTTT
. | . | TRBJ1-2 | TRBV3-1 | CASSPGAGEYGYTF | TGTGCCAGCAGCCCGGGGGCAGGGGAGTATGGCTACACCTTC
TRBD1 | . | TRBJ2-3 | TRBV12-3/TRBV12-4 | CASSFRLRDSSSTDTQYF | TGTGCCAGCAGTTTCCGTCTCAGGGACAGTTCTAGCACAGATACGCAGTATTTT
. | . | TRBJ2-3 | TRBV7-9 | CASSFVITDTQYF | TGTGCCAGCAGCTTCGTGATCACAGATACGCAGTATTTT
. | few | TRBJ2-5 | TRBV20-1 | CSARQDTPYQETQYF | TGCAGTGCTAGGCAAGACACCCCGTACCAAGAGACCCAGTACTTC